What follows are 28 T cell receptor beta chains derived from one specimen sequenced in a study of blood T cell repertoires in COVID-19. The table came from immunoSEQ multiplex PCR; TCRdb's copy has only in-frame clones and leaves some out. The sample has 130,000 or so clones, about nine tenths seen once. The specimen was peripheral blood. These receptors originate from a man aged 40-49 years with acute or convalescent COVID-19.

J is TRBJ2-5 and V is TRBV5-5; no definite D call. Germline V gene lookup returns CDR1 SGHKS and CDR2 YYEKEE (reference sequence). V was pared by 7 bases and J by 4 bases, with 14 bases between. This CDR3 is 13 amino acids long. CDR3 residues: CASLPYSGETQYF. The CDR3 bases are TGTGCCAGCTTACCCTATTCGGGAGAGACCCAGTACTTC.

This chain links TRBV4-1 with TRBJ1-1; no definite D call. Trimming cost V 4 bases and J 1 base, with 10 bases left between them. This CDR3 is 14 amino acids long. CDR1 is MGHRA and CDR2 is YSYEKL in the germline V gene. DNA of the CDR3: TGCGCCAGCAGCCTTTCAGTCTGGAACACTGAAGCTTTCTTT. It translates to CASSLSVWNTEAFF.

The chain employs TRBV5-8 and TRBJ2-4; the D gene is possibly TRBD1 (5 bases). CDR1 is SGHTS and CDR2 is YDEGEE in the germline V gene. V lost 0 bases, J lost 0 bases, and 13 bases lay in between. CDR3 length: 17 residues. The chain's CDR3 is CASSLGWTQLAKNIQYF. In DNA form, the CDR3 reads TGTGCCAGCAGCTTGGGGTGGACACAGCTAGCCAAAAACATTCAGTACTTC.

The chain links TRBV18 to TRBJ2-3, with 7 bases identical to TRBD1. The V and J ends lost 1 base and 3 bases, in that order; junction bases with no gene match: 7. Germline lookup yields CDR1 KGHSH and CDR2 LQKENI. The length of the CDR3 is 16 residues. Written as DNA, the CDR3 is TGTGCCAGCTCACCACGGGACAGCAGCGGAACAGATACGCAGTATTTT. Translated, it gives CASSPRDSSGTDTQYF.

The chain recombines TRBV7-9 with TRBJ2-7; a possible D gene is TRBD1 (6 bases). This CDR3 has 17 amino acids. Germline V gene lookup returns CDR1 SEHNR and CDR2 FQNEAQ (reference sequence). Trimming took off 6 bases at V and 2 bases at J, with 23 bases between the two ends. The CDR3 DNA is TGTGCCAGCAGTGCCCCTCGCTCTGGGGGCCGCACCTACGAGCAGTACTTC. Encoded protein: CASSAPRSGGRTYEQYF.

This chain links TRBV18 with TRBJ1-1; maybe TRBD1 (6 bases). This CDR3 has 14 amino acids. Germline V gives CDR1 KGHSH, CDR2 LQKENI. V lost 2 bases, J lost 3 bases, and 10 bases lay in between. The CDR3 DNA reads as TGTGCCAGCTCACCAAGACAGGTGGACACTGAAGCTTTCTTT. Translated, it gives CASSPRQVDTEAFF.

The rearrangement links TRBV4-3 to TRBJ1-3, with D hard to call. Germline CDR1 and CDR2: LGHNA and YSLEER. The CDR3 is made up of 16 amino acids. The V end lost 1 base, the J end lost 0 bases, and 10 bases lay between the germline ends. The CDR3 region is CASSQGEEDSGNTIYF. CDR3 in DNA: TGCGCCAGCAGCCAAGGGGAGGAGGACTCTGGAAACACCATATATTTT.

V usage is TRBV30 and J usage is TRBJ2-1; the D gene is possibly TRBD1 (5 bases). The CDR3 length is 15 residues. Germline V gene data show CDR1 as GTSNPN and CDR2 as SVGIG (reference sequence). V shed 0 bases and J shed 7 bases, with 16 bases lying between them. As DNA, the CDR3 is TGTGCCTGGAGTGTACGGACACCCTACGGGAATGAGCAGTTCTTC. Translated, it gives CAWSVRTPYGNEQFF. The full variable domain, in which reference TRBV30 and TRBJ2-1 provide the parts outside the CDR3, is SQTIHQWPATLVQPVGSPLSLECTVEGTSNPNLYWYRQAAGRGLQLLFYSVGIGQISSEVPQNLSASRPQDRQFILSSKKLLLSDSGFYLCAWSVRTPYGNEQFFGPGTRLTVL.

This chain connects TRBV5-8 to TRBJ2-2; perhaps TRBD2 as D (5 bases). V lost 3 bases, J lost 1 base, and 16 bases lay in between. Germline V gene sequence: CDR1 SGHTS, CDR2 YDEGEE. The CDR3 has 17 residues. The CDR3: CASSSLGTGMNTGELFF. DNA for the CDR3: TGTGCCAGCAGCTCCCTTGGAACGGGGATGAACACCGGGGAGCTGTTTTTT.

This chain uses TRBV27 with TRBJ2-7; 9 nucleotides align to TRBD2. Germline trimming cut 3 bases from V and 4 bases from J; bases unmatched to any gene: 4. CDR1 MNHEY and CDR2 SMNVEV come from the germline V gene (reference sequence). The CDR3 totals 14 residues. The CDR3 DNA follows: TGTGCCAGCAGTTTGACTAGCGGATTATACGAGCAGTACTTC. Its protein is CASSLTSGLYEQYF.

This chain connects TRBV7-9 to TRBJ1-2; weak D call: TRBD1 (6 bases). Germline CDR1 and CDR2: SEHNR and FQNEAQ (reference sequence). Trimming left V 6 bases short and J 7 bases short, with 15 bases between. CDR3 size: 13 residues. The CDR3 protein is CASRKAGDFGYTF. The CDR3, as DNA: TGTGCCAGCAGGAAGGCAGGGGATTTTGGCTACACCTTC.

The J gene is TRBJ1-5, the V gene TRBV6-2 or TRBV6-3, with 12 bases identical to TRBD1. CDR1 is MNHEY and CDR2 is SVGEGT in the germline V gene. The V segment lost 5 bases and the J segment 0 bases; nucleotides outside the gene matches: 11. The CDR3 covers 19 residues. CDR3 sequence: CASSPPRRDRGLSNQPQHF. CDR3 sequence (DNA): TGTGCCAGCAGTCCCCCCCGTCGGGACAGGGGGCTTAGCAATCAGCCCCAGCATTTT.

This clone was seen just once. The chain recombines TRBV2 with TRBJ1-1; TRBD1 matches at 8 bases. The ends lost 3 bases at V and 2 bases at J; junction bases unmatched: 11. The CDR3 spans 17 residues. The V gene's germline CDR1 is SNHLY and CDR2 FYNNEI. CDR3 DNA: TGTGCCAGCAGTGAGGAGACAGGGGTGATTTTCAACACTGAAGCTTTCTTT. Encoded protein: CASSEETGVIFNTEAFF.

This chain links TRBV3-1 (or the pseudogene TRBV3-2) with TRBJ2-3; D is unclear. Trimming left V 1 base short and J 6 bases short, with 14 bases between. The CDR3 is made up of 15 amino acids. Germline V gene sequence: CDR1 LGHDT, CDR2 YNNKEL (reference sequence). CDR3 sequence: CASSQGRTIVDTQYF. DNA for the CDR3: TGTGCCAGCAGCCAAGGTAGAACTATAGTGGATACGCAGTATTTT.

This chain uses TRBV6-5 with TRBJ2-7; D gene ambiguous. Deletions cut 10 bases from V and 4 bases from J, with 8 bases between. The CDR3 is 10 residues long. Germline-derived CDR1 and CDR2 are MNHEY and SVGAGI. The CDR3 DNA reads as TGTGCCACCCTTATTTACGAGCAGTACTTC. This translates into CATLIYEQYF.

CDR3 sequence (DNA): TGTGCCAGCAGCGCGACTAGCGGGGGTCGCAATGAGCAGTTCTTC. The encoded protein is CASSATSGGRNEQFF. The chain couples TRBV11-3 to TRBJ2-1; 12 bases align to TRBD2. The CDR3 contains 15 residues. Germline trimming cut 5 bases from V and 6 bases from J; bases unmatched to any gene: 5. Germline V lookup: CDR1 SGHNT, CDR2 YENEEA.

The chain employs TRBV5-1 and TRBJ2-3; TRBD1 matches at 8 bases. The length of the CDR3 is 16 residues. V trimming: 2 bases; J trimming: 4 bases; junction bases outside the gene matches: 9. Germline CDR1 is SGHRS and CDR2 is YFSETQ. The DNA of the CDR3 is TGCGCCAGCAGCTTCAGGTCAGGGGGCAGGGCAGATACGCAGTATTTT. Translating gives CASSFRSGGRADTQYF.

V is TRBV11-2 and J is TRBJ2-1; TRBD2 might be the D (6 bases). CDR1 is SGHAT, CDR2 FQNNGV, per germline. Trimming cost V 6 bases and J 8 bases, with 26 bases left between them. This CDR3 has 17 residues. The CDR3 here is CASRPMWLASRAHEQFF. The DNA of the CDR3 is TGTGCCAGCAGACCGATGTGGCTAGCGTCCCGAGCCCATGAGCAGTTCTTC.

The rearrangement joins TRBV18 to TRBJ2-1; D ambiguous. Germline V gene sequence: CDR1 KGHSH, CDR2 LQKENI. The length of the CDR3 is 14 residues. Between the trimmed V and J ends, which lost 6 bases and 7 bases, there was a span of 16 bases. As DNA, the CDR3 is TGTGCCAGCTCGCAAGTTGTCTTGAGGAATGAGCAGTTCTTC. Residues: CASSQVVLRNEQFF.

This rearrangement joins TRBV7-7 to TRBJ2-1; 8 bases fit TRBD1. V lost 0 bases, J lost 9 bases, and 1 base stayed unmatched. This CDR3 is 13 amino acids long. From germline, CDR1 is SSHAT and CDR2 FNYEAQ (reference sequence). Here the CDR3 DNA reads TGTGCCAGCAGCTTAGCGACAGGGGCTGAGCAGTTCTTC. Its translation is CASSLATGAEQFF.

The chain joins TRBV30 to TRBJ1-2, with D unresolved. Germline V CDR1 and CDR2: GTSNPN, SVGIG (reference sequence). V was shortened by 2 bases and J by 1 base, with 11 bases between the two germline ends. The CDR3 is made up of 14 amino acids. The DNA of the CDR3 is TGTGCCTGGAGTCCGACGGGTTATAACTATGGCTACACCTTC. Translation: CAWSPTGYNYGYTF.

This chain links TRBV5-5 with TRBJ1-3, with unresolved D. V gave up 6 bases and J gave up 4 bases, with 17 bases separating them. The CDR3 runs 15 residues. Germline loops: CDR1 SGHKS, CDR2 YYEKEE (reference sequence). CDR3 loop: CASNSPRALGNTIYF. CDR3 DNA sequence: TGTGCCAGCAACTCCCCGCGGGCACTGGGAAACACCATATATTTT.

The rearrangement links TRBV6-2 or TRBV6-3 to TRBJ1-1, with 7 bases that match TRBD1. V shed 2 bases, J shed 7 bases, and the junction held 4 bases outside the gene matches. Germline V gene data show CDR1 as MNHEY and CDR2 as SVGEGT. The CDR3 consists of 13 residues. The CDR3 spells CASSYSRQGEAFF. The DNA of the CDR3 is TGTGCCAGCAGTTACAGTCGACAGGGTGAAGCTTTCTTT.

The chain joins TRBV6-1 to TRBJ2-2, with D hard to call. Trimming stripped 3 bases from V and 8 bases from J, with 10 bases between. Germline V gene lookup returns CDR1 MNHNS and CDR2 SASEGT. The CDR3 has 13 amino acids. CDR3 bases: TGTGCCAGCAGTGAGACGGGTGTGGGGGAGCTGTTTTTT. This gives the protein CASSETGVGELFF.

The CDR3 bases are TGTGCCAGCAGTACTGACAGCTCTGGAAACACCATATATTTT. It specifies CASSTDSSGNTIYF. This chain joins TRBV2 and TRBJ1-3; D perhaps matches TRBD1 (5 bases). Germline-derived CDR1 and CDR2 are SNHLY and FYNNEI. Between the trimmed V and J ends, which lost 5 bases and 0 bases, there was a span of 8 bases. CDR3 length: 14 amino acids. Variable domain in full (rest from reference TRBV2 and TRBJ1-3): EPEVTQTPSHQVTQMGQEVILRCVPISNHLYFYWYRQILGQKVEFLVSFYNNEISEKSEIFDDQFSVERPDGSNFTLKIRSTKLEDSAMYFCASSTDSSGNTIYFGEGSWLTVV.

The chain carries TRBV5-4 and TRBJ2-2; 8 bases map to TRBD2. V lost 0 bases, J lost 1 base, and 2 bases stayed unmatched. The CDR3 is 16 amino acids. Germline V gene data show CDR1 as SGHNT and CDR2 as YYREEE (reference sequence). CDR3 in amino acids: CASSLDLAGNTGELFF. In nucleotides, the CDR3 is TGTGCCAGCAGCTTGGATCTAGCGGGGAACACCGGGGAGCTGTTTTTT.

This chain joins TRBV12-5 and TRBJ1-5, with 11 bases identical to TRBD1. Germline CDR1 and CDR2: LGHNT and FRNRAP. The V gene end was trimmed by 3 bases and the J gene end by 4 bases; junction bases not matched to a gene: 14. The CDR3 consists of 19 residues. The CDR3 loop reads CASGFYLSPWDRGNQPQHF. CDR3 coding DNA: TGTGCTAGTGGTTTTTATCTTTCCCCCTGGGACAGGGGGAATCAGCCCCAGCATTTT.

V and J are TRBV9 and TRBJ2-3; D is ambiguous. The germline CDR1 and CDR2 sequences are SGDLS and YYNGEE. The CDR3 spans 14 residues. V lost 3 bases, J lost 0 bases, and 8 bases lay in between. The CDR3 DNA reads TGTGCCAGCAGCGCTACGTCTAGCACAGATACGCAGTATTTT. Its protein is CASSATSSTDTQYF.